What follows are 8 T cell receptor beta chains derived from one specimen sequenced in a study of cytomegalovirus exposure and HLA in healthy donors. 13 Jbeta primers and 60 Vbeta primers were used for the PCR. Only in-frame clones appear in the TCRdb table, and some are missing; sequencing was by immunoSEQ multiplex PCR. The sample yields some 130,000 clones, roughly 80% seen once. Specimen: PBMCs. All receptors come from a man aged 40-49 years in good health and CMV-seronegative.

The chain links TRBV7-9 to TRBJ2-5; the match to TRBD2 covers 10 bases. CDR3 size: 14 residues. V trimming: 3 bases; J trimming: 11 bases; junction bases outside the gene matches: 9. Germline V gene lookup returns CDR1 SEHNR and CDR2 FQNEAQ (reference sequence). The CDR3 loop reads CASSFTTSGTEQYF. The CDR3, as DNA: TGTGCCAGCAGCTTCACTACTAGCGGGACGGAGCAGTACTTC.

The chain uses TRBV18 and TRBJ2-5; 8 bases line up with TRBD1. J gave up 5 bases and V 0 bases, and 5 bases lay outside the gene matches. This CDR3 has 15 residues. Germline V gene data show CDR1 as KGHSH and CDR2 as LQKENI. The CDR3 protein is CASSPPLNRGETQYF. As DNA, the CDR3 is TGTGCCAGCTCACCACCGTTAAACAGGGGGGAGACCCAGTACTTC.

V usage is TRBV4-3 and J usage is TRBJ1-1; tentative D call: TRBD1 (6 bases). V lost 7 bases to trimming and J lost 8 bases, with 11 bases between them. This CDR3 region has 11 residues. The germline V gene has CDR1 LGHNA and CDR2 YSLEER. CDR3 bases: TGCGCCAGCAAGTCAGACAGGGAAGCTTTCTTT. Encoded protein: CASKSDREAFF.

V usage is TRBV6-5 and J usage is TRBJ1-1; no reliable D call. The V and J ends lost 11 bases and 11 bases respectively, with 24 bases between them. The CDR3 contains 13 residues. Germline CDR1 reads MNHEY; CDR2 reads SVGAGI. The CDR3 nucleotides are TGTGCCGCGATTGCGGGTCCCGGGAGTGGGGCTTTCTTT. It specifies CAAIAGPGSGAFF.

This clone was seen once. This chain uses TRBV6-5 with TRBJ2-3, with D perhaps TRBD2 (7 bases). The germline V and J ends were trimmed by 6 bases and 3 bases, with 10 bases remaining between them. In germline, CDR1 is MNHEY, CDR2 SVGAGI. The CDR3 extends over 13 amino acids. The chain's CDR3 is CASRGGHTDTQYF. For the CDR3, the DNA is TGTGCCAGCAGGGGGGGGCATACAGATACGCAGTATTTT.

The chain has TRBV5-4 and TRBJ2-5, with a weak D call TRBD1 (6 bases). Trimming pared 4 bases from V and 2 bases from J, leaving 18 bases between. The CDR3 runs 16 residues. Germline CDR1 and CDR2: SGHNT and YYREEE (reference sequence). The chain's CDR3 is CASSPWGLGRQETQYF. CDR3 in DNA: TGTGCCAGCAGCCCGTGGGGGCTGGGGCGTCAAGAGACCCAGTACTTC.

The chain recombines TRBV9 with TRBJ2-5, with 7 bases that match TRBD1. The J call may be incorrect, as the DNA end agrees better with TRBJ2-7. Germline CDR1 and CDR2: SGDLS and YYNGEE. CDR3 length equals 13 residues. The CDR3 DNA sequence: TGTGCCAGCAGCGTCGGACAGGACTACGAGCAGTACTTC. It translates to CASSVGQDYEQYF.

V gene TRBV29-1 combines with J gene TRBJ2-7; 10 bases map to TRBD2. The CDR3 is made up of 14 amino acids. Per the germline V gene, CDR1 is SQVTM and CDR2 is ANQGSEA. After removal of 6 bases from V and 2 bases from J, the junction contained 7 bases not matched to a gene. CDR3 nucleotide sequence: TGCAGCGTCAATAGCGGGGGGCTTACCTACGAGCAGTACTTC. Translating gives CSVNSGGLTYEQYF.